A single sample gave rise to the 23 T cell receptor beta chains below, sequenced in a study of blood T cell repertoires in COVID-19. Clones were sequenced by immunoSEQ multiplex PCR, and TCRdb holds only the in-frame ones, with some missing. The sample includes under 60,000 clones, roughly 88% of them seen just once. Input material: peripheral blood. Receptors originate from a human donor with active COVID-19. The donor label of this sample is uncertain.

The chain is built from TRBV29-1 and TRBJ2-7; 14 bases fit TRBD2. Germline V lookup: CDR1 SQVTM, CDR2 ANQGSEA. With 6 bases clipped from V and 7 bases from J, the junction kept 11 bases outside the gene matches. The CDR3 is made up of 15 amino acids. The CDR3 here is CSVGTRLAGGGEQYF. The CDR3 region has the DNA TGCAGCGTGGGAACAAGACTAGCGGGAGGGGGAGAGCAGTACTTC.

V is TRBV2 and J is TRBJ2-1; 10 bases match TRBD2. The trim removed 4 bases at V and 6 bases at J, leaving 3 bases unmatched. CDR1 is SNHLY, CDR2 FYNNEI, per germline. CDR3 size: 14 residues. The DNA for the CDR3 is TGTGCCAGCAGTGGCCTAGCGGGGGTCAATGAGCAGTTCTTC. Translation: CASSGLAGVNEQFF.

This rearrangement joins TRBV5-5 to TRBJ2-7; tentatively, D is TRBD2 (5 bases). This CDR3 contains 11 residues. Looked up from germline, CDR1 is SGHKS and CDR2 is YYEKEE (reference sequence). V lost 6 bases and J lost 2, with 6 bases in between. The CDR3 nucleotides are TGTGCCAGCACCGGGGCCTACGAGCAGTACTTC. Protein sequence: CASTGAYEQYF.

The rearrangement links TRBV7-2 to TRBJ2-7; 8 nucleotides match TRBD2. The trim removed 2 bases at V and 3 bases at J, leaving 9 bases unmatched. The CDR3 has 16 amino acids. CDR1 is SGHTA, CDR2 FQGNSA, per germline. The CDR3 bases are TGTGCCAGCAGCTTATTCGGGGGGGACACCAGCTACGAGCAGTACTTC. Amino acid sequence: CASSLFGGDTSYEQYF.

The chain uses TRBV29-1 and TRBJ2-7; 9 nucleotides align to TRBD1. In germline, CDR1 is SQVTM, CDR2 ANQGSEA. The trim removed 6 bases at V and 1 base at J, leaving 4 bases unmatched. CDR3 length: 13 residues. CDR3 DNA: TGCAGCGTCCGGGGGACAGGGTCCTACGAGCAGTACTTC. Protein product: CSVRGTGSYEQYF.

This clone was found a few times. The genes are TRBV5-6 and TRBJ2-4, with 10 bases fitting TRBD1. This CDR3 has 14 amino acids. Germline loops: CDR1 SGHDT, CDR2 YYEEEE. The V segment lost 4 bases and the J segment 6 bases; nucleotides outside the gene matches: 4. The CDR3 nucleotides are TGTGCCAGCAGCGCCTGGGACAGGGGAAACATTCAGTACTTC. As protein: CASSAWDRGNIQYF.

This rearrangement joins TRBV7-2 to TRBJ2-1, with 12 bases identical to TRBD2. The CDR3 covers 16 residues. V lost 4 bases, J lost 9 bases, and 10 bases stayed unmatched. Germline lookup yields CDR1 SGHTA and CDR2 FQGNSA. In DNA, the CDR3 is TGTGCCAGCAGCTCCCCCGGGACTAGCGGGCGGGGTGAGCAGTTCTTC. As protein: CASSSPGTSGRGEQFF.

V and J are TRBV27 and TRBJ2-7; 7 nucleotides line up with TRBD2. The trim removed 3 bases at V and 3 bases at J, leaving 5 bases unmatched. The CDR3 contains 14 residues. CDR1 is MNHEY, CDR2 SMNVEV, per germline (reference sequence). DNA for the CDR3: TGTGCCAGCAGTTTCGGCGGGGGTGGCTACGAGCAGTACTTC. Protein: CASSFGGGGYEQYF.

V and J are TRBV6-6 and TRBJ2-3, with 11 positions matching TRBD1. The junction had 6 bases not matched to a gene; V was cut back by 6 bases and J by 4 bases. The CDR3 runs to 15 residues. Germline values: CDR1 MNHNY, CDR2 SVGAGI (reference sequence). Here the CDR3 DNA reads TGTGCCAGCAGCCGGACAGGGGGCTTGTCAGATACGCAGTATTTT. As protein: CASSRTGGLSDTQYF.

CDR3 in DNA: TGTGCCAGCAGTGGGGACAGGAACTCTGGAAACACCATATATTTT. This sequence encodes CASSGDRNSGNTIYF. This rearrangement joins TRBV2 to TRBJ1-3; the match to TRBD1 covers 8 bases. The CDR3 is made up of 15 amino acids. Germline CDR1 reads SNHLY; CDR2 reads FYNNEI. The J segment lost 0 bases and the V segment lost 4 bases, leaving 2 bases of the junction unmatched.

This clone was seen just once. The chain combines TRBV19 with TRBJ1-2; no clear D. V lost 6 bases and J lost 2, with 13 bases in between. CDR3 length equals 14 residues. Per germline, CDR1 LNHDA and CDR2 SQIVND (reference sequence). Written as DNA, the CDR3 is TGTGCCAGTAGGGCCGCGGGAACAAACTATGGCTACACCTTC. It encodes CASRAAGTNYGYTF.

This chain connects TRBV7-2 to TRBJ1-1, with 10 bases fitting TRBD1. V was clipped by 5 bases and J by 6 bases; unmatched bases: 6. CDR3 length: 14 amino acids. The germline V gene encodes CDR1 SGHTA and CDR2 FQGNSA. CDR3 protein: CASSVRQGASEAFF. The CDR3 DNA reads TGTGCCAGCAGCGTTAGACAGGGGGCGTCTGAAGCTTTCTTT.

CDR3 sequence: CSVEEAVAQYF. The CDR3 bases are TGCAGCGTTGAAGAGGCGGTAGCGCAGTACTTC. The chain recombines TRBV29-1 with TRBJ2-7; no definite D call. Trimming removed 0 bases at V and 9 bases at J, with 9 bases between. CDR3 length: 11 amino acids. Per the germline V gene, CDR1 is SQVTM and CDR2 is ANQGSEA.

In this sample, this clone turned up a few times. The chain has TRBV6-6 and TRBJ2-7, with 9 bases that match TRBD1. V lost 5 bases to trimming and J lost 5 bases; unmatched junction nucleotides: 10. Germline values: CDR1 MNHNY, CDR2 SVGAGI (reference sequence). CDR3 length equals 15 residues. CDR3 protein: CASSPSGQGFHEQYF. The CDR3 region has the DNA TGTGCCAGCAGTCCCTCCGGACAGGGGTTCCACGAGCAGTACTTC.

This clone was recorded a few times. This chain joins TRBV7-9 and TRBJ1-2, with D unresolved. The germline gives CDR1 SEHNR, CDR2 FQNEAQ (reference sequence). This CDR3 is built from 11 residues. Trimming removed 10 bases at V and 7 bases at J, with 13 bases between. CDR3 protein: CAIEGFRGYTF. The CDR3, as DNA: TGTGCCATCGAGGGATTTCGTGGCTACACCTTC.

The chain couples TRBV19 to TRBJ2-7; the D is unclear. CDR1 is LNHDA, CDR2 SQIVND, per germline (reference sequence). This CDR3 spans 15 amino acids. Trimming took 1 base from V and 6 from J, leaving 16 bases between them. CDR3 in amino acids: CASSIVGGSYGEQYF. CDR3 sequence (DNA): TGTGCCAGTAGTATAGTCGGCGGTAGCTACGGCGAGCAGTACTTC.

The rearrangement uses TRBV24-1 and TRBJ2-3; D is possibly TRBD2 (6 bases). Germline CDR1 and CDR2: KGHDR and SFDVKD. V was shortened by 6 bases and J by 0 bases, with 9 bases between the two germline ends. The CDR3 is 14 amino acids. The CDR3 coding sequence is TGTGCCACCAGTCAGAGCGGGAGCACAGATACGCAGTATTTT. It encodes CATSQSGSTDTQYF.

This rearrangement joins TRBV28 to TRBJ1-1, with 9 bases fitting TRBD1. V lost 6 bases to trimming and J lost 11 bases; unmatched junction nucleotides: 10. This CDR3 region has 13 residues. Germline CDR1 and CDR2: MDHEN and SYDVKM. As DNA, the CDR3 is TGTGCCAGCAGGGGGACAGGGATGACGAGGGCTTTCTTT. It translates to CASRGTGMTRAFF.

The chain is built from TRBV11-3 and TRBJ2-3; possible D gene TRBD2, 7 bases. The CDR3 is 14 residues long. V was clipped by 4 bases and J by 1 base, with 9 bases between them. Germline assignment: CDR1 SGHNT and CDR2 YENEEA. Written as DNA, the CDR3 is TGTGCCAGCAGCTGGGAGGGGGGCACAGATACGCAGTATTTT. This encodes CASSWEGGTDTQYF.

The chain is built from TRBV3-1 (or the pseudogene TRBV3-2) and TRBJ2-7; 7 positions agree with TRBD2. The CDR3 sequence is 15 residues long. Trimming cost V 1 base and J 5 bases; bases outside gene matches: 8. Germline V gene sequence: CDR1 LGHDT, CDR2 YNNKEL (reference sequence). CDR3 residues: CASSQGWGGINEQYF. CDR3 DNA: TGTGCCAGCAGCCAAGGTTGGGGGGGTATTAACGAGCAGTACTTC.

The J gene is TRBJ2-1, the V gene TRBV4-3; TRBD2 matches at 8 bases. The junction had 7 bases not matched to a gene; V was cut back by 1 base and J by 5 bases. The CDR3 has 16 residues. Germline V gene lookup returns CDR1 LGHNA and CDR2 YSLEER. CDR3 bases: TGCGCCAGCAGCCAAGCTCCGGCGGGAGGAAACAATGAGCAGTTCTTC. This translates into CASSQAPAGGNNEQFF.

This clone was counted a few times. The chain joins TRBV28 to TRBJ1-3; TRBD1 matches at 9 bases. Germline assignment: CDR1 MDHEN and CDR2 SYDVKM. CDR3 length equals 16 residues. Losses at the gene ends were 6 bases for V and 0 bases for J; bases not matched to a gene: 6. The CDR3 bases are TGTGCCAGCAGGGGGACAGGGACCCTCTCTGGAAACACCATATATTTT. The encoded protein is CASRGTGTLSGNTIYF.

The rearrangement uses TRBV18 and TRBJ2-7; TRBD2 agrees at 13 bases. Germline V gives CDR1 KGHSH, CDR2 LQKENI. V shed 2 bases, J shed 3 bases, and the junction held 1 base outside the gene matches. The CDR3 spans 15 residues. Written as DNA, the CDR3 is TGTGCCAGCTCACCAGGGACTAGCGGGGTCTACGAGCAGTACTTC. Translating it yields CASSPGTSGVYEQYF.